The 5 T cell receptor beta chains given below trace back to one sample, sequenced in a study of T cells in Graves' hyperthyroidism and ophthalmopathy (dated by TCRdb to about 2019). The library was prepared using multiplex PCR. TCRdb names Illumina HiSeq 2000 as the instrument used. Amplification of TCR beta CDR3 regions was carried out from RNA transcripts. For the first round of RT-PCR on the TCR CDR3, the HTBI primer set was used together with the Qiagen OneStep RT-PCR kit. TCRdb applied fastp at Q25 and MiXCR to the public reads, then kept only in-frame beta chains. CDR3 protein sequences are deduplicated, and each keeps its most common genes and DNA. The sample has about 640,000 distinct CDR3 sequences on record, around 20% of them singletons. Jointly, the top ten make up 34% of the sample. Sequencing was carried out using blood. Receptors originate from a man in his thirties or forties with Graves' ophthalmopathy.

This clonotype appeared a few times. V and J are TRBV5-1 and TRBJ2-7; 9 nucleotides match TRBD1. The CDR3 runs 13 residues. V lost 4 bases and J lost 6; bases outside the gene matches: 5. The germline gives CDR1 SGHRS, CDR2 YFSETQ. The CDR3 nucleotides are TGCGCCAGCAGCCGGGACAGGGTTATCGAGCAGTACTTC. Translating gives CASSRDRVIEQYF.

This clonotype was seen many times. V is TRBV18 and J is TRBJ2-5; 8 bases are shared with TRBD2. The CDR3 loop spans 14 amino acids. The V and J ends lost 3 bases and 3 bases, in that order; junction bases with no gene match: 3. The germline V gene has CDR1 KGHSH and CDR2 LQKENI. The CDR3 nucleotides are TGTGCCAGCTCACCGGGACTAGATAAAGAGACCCAGTACTTC. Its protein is CASSPGLDKETQYF.

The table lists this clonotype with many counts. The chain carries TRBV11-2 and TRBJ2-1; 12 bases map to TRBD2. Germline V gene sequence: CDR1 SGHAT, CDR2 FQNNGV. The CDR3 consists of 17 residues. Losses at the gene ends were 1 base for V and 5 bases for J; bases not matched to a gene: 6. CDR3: CASSLAPTSGGNNEQFF. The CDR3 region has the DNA TGTGCCAGCAGCTTAGCCCCAACTAGCGGGGGGAACAATGAGCAGTTCTTC.

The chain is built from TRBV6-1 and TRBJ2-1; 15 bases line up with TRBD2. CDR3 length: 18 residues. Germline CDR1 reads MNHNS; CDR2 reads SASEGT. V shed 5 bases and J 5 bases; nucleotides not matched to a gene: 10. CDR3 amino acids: CASSRTSGRAGRNNEQFF. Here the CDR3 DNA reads TGTGCCAGCAGTAGGACTAGCGGGAGGGCCGGGAGGAACAATGAGCAGTTCTTC.

CDR3 sequence: CASSSLSGTDTDTQYF. For the CDR3, the DNA is TGTGCCAGTAGTTCCCTTTCCGGGACTGACACAGATACGCAGTATTTT. The rearrangement links TRBV19 to TRBJ2-3, with D possibly matching TRBD2 (6 bases). V lost 5 bases and J 2 bases, leaving 17 bases between the germline ends. The CDR3 spans 16 residues. Per the germline V gene, CDR1 is LNHDA and CDR2 is SQIVND (reference sequence).